The TCR beta chain under discussion was sequenced for a study of tumor-infiltrating lymphocytes in primary liver carcinoma. RNA and DNA were co-extracted from approximately 20-30 mg of unsorted bulk tissue. Trimming stripped 5 bases from V and 0 bases from J, with 5 bases between. The germline CDR1 and CDR2 sequences are PRHDT and FYEKMQ (reference sequence). This CDR3 comprises 12 residues. This clonotype was counted at least ten times. Using a constant-region primer together with ProtoScript II reverse transcriptase, TCR beta cDNA was made from 500 ng of total RNA. It was through three nested multiplex PCR rounds of slightly modified ARM-PCR that TCR beta libraries arose. The study ran its first two PCR rounds for approximately 10 cycles each, using TRBV1-TRBV30 forward primers and a C-beta reverse primer. TCRdb called the multiplex PCR reads again in MiXCR, with one record for every CDR3 protein. Of 70,000 to 85,000 distinct CDR3 sequences listed, over 70% were seen once; the top ten hold about an eighth.

This sequence was found in an older woman with primary liver carcinoma and hepatitis B virus infection. This chain links TRBV13 with TRBJ2-7; D is ambiguous. Material for sequencing was liver tumor tissue from sampling region 4. Subset: tumor region T4, right-lateral pole. The CDR3 DNA reads as TGTGCCAGCAGCCAGGTCTCCTACGAGCAGTACTTC. The encoded protein is CASSQVSYEQYF.